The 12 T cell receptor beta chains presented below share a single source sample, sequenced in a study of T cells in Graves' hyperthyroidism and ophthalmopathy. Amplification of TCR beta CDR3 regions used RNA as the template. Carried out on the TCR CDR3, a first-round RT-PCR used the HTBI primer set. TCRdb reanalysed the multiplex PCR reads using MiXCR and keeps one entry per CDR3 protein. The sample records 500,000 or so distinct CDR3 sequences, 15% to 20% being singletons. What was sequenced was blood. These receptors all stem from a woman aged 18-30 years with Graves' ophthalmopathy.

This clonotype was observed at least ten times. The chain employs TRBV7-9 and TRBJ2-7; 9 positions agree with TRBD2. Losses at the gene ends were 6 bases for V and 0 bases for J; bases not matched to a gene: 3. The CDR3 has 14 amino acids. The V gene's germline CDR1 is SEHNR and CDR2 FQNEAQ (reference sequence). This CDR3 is CASSRSGSSYEQYF. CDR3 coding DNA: TGTGCCAGCAGTCGTAGCGGGAGCTCCTACGAGCAGTACTTC.

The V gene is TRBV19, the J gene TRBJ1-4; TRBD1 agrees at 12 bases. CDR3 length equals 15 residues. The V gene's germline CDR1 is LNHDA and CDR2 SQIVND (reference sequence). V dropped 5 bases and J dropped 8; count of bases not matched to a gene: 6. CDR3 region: CASSYLGTGGEKLFF. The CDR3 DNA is TGTGCCAGTAGTTACCTCGGGACAGGGGGCGAAAAACTGTTTTTT.

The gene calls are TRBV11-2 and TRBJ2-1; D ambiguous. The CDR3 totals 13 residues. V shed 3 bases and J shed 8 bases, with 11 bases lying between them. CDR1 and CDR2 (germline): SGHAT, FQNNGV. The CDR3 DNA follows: TGTGCCAGCAGCTTCATCTCGGGCGATGAGCAGTTCTTC. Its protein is CASSFISGDEQFF.

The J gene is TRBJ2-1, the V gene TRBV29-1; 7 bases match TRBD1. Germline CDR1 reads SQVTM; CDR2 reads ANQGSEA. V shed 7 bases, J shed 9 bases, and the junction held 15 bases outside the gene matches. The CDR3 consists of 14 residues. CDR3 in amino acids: CSALGQFPTPEQFF. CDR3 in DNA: TGCAGCGCCTTGGGACAGTTTCCAACACCTGAGCAGTTCTTC.

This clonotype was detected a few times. The CDR3 DNA is TGTGCCAGCAGTTACTCGACAGCGGGAGGTTCTTACGAGCAGTACTTC. Its protein product is CASSYSTAGGSYEQYF. This chain links TRBV6-5 with TRBJ2-7; 9 bases are a match to TRBD2. The CDR3 has 16 residues. V shed 0 bases and J 4 bases; nucleotides not matched to a gene: 7. Germline loops: CDR1 MNHEY, CDR2 SVGAGI.

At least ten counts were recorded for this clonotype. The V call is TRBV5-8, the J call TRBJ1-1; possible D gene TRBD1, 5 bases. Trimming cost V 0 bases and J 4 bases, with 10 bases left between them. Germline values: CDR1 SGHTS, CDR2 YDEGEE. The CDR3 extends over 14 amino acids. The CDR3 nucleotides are TGTGCCAGCAGCTTGGGGGGCAAGGGCACTGAAGCTTTCTTT. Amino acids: CASSLGGKGTEAFF.

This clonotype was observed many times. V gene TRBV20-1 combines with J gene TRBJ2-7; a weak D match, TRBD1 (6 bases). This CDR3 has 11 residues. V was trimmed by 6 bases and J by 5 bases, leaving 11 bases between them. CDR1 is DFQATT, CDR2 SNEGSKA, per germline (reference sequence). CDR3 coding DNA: TGCAGTGCAGAGGGGGTCAACGAGCAGTACTTC. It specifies CSAEGVNEQYF.

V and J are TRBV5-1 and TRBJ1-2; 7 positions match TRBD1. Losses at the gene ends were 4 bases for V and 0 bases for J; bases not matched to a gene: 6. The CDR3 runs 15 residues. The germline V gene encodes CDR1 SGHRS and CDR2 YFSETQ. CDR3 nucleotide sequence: TGCGCCAGCAGCCCTGTGGGACAGTCTAACTATGGCTACACCTTC. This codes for CASSPVGQSNYGYTF.

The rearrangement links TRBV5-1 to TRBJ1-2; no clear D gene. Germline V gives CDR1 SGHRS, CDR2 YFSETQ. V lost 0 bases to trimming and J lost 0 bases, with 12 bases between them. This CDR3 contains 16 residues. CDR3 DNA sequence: TGCGCCAGCAGCTTGGATCAGACGCTCCCTAACTATGGCTACACCTTC. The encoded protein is CASSLDQTLPNYGYTF.

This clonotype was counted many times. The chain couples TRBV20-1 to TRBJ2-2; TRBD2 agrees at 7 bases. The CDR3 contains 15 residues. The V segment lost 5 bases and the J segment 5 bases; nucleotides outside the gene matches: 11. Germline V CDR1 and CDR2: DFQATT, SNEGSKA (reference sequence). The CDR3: CSASPQRDLTGELFF. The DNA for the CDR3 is TGCAGTGCTTCTCCACAGCGGGACCTTACCGGGGAGCTGTTTTTT.

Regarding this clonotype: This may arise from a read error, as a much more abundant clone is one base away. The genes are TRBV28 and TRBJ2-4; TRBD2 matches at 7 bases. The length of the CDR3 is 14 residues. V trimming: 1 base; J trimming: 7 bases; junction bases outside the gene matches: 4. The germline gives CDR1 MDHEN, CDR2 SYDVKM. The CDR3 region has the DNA TGTGCCAGCAGTTTATTTGCGGGAGAGAACATTCAGTACTTC. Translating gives CASSLFAGENIQYF. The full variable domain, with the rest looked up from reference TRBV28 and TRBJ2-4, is DVKVTQSSRYLVKRTGEKVFLECVQDMDHENMFWYRQDPGLGLRLIYFSYDVKMKEKGDIPEGYSVSREKKERFSLILESASTNQTSMYLCASSLFAGENIQYFGAGTRLSVL.

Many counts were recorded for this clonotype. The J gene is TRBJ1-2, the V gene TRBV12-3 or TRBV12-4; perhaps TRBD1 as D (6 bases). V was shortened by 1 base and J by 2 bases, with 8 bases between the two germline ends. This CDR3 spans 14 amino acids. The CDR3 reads CASSLGGLNYGYTF. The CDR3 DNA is TGTGCCAGCAGTTTAGGGGGGCTCAACTATGGCTACACCTTC.